This TCR beta chain originates from a study of blood T cell repertoires in COVID-19. V was clipped by 6 bases and J by 1 base; unmatched bases: 7. Germline CDR1 is MNHEY and CDR2 is SVGAGI. CDR3 size: 15 residues. Data came from immunoSEQ multiplex PCR; TCRdb stores just in-frame clones and leaves some out. The repertoire includes over 200,000 clones, 85% to 90% of them detected once, and less than 3.5% sits in the top ten. The receptor was derived from a man younger than 45 with COVID-19, enrolled during active disease. Source material: peripheral blood. The chain joins TRBV6-5 to TRBJ1-1; 8 nucleotides line up with TRBD1. The DNA for the CDR3 is TGTGCCAGCAGGCCCATGGACAGGGAGAACACTGAAGCTTTCTTT. Amino acid sequence: CASRPMDRENTEAFF.